This T cell receptor beta chain was documented in a study of T-cell reconstitution after alpha-beta-depleted transplantation in children. This clonotype was detected ten times or more. Library preparation (for TCRbeta) was performed with unique molecular identifiers. MiXCR was run by TCRdb on the PCR reads, yielding one entry per CDR3 protein. Of a few hundred thousand distinct CDR3 sequences in the sample, 9% to 12% were seen once. The CDR3 is made up of 16 amino acids. V shed 6 bases and J shed 2 bases, with 17 bases lying between them. This clonotype was sampled from a human donor who donated a stem cell graft to a child with acute lymphoblastic leukemia. The sequencing used PBMCs from the stem cell graft donor, collected from the stem cell graft. This chain joins TRBV12-3 or TRBV12-4 and TRBJ2-1; TRBD1 or TRBD2 may be the D gene (5 bases each). This CDR3 reads CASRTRGPGPYNEQFF. The CDR3 coding sequence is TGTGCCAGCAGAACCCGGGGCCCCGGCCCCTACAATGAGCAGTTCTTC.